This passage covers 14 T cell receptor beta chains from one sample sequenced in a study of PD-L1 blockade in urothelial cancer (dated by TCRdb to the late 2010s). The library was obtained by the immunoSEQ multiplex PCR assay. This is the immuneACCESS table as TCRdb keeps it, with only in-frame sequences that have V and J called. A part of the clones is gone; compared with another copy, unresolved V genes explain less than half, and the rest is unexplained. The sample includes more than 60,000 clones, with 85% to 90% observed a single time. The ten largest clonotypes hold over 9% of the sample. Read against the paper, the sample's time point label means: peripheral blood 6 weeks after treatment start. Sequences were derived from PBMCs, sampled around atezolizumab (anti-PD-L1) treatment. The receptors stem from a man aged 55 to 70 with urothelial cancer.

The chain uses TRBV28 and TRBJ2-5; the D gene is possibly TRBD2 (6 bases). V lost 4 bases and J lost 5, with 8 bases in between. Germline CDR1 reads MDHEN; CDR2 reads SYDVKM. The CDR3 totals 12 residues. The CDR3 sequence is CASSSSGETQYF. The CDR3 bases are TGTGCCAGCAGTTCCAGCGGGGAGACCCAGTACTTC.

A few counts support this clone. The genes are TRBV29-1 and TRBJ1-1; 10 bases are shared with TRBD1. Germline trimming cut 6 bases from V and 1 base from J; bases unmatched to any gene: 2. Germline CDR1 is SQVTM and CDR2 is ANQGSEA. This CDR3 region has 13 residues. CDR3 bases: TGCAGCGTCCGGACAGGGGGGAACACTGAAGCTTTCTTT. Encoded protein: CSVRTGGNTEAFF.

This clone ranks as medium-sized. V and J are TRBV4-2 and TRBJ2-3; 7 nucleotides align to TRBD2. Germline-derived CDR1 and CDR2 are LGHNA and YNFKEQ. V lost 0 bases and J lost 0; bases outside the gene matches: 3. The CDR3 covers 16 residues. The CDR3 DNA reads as TGTGCCAGCAGCCAAGAGCAAGCGGGAAGCACAGATACGCAGTATTTT. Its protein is CASSQEQAGSTDTQYF.

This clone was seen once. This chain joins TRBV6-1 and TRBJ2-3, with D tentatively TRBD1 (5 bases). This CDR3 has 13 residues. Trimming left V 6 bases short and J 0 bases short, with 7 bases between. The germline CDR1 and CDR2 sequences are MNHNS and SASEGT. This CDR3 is CASRDTSTDTQYF. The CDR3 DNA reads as TGTGCCAGCAGGGACACTAGCACAGATACGCAGTATTTT.

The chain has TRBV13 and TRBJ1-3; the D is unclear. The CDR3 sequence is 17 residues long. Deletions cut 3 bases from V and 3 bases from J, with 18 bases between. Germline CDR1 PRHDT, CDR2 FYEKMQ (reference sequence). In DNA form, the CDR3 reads TGTGCCAGCAGCTTTCAGTCGAGGGTAGGATTTGGAAACACCATATATTTT. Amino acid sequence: CASSFQSRVGFGNTIYF.

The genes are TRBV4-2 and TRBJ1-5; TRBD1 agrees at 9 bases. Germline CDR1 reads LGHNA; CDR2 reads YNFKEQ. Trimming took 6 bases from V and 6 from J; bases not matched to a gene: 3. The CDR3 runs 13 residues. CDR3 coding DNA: TGTGCCAGCAGACGGGACAGGGCTCAGCCCCAGCATTTT. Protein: CASRRDRAQPQHF.

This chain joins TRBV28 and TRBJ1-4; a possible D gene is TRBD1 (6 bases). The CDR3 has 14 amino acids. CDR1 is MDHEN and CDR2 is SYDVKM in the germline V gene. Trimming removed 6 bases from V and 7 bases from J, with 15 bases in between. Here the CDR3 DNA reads TGTGCCAGCAGACAAGGGGGGGCCAGTGAAAAACTGTTTTTT. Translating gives CASRQGGASEKLFF.

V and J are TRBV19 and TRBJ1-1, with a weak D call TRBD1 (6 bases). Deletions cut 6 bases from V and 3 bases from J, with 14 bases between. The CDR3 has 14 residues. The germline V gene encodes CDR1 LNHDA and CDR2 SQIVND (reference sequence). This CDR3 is CASSTGTHDTEAFF. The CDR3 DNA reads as TGTGCCAGTAGCACCGGGACACACGACACTGAAGCTTTCTTT. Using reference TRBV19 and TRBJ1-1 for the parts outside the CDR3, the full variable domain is DGGITQSPKYLFRKEGQNVTLSCEQNLNHDAMYWYRQDPGQGLRLIYYSQIVNDFQKGDIAEGYSVSREKKESFPLTVTSAQKNPTAFYLCASSTGTHDTEAFFGQGTRLTVV.

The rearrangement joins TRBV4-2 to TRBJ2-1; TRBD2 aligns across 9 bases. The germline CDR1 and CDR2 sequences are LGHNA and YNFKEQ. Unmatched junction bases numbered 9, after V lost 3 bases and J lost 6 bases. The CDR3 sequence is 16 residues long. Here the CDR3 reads CASSQGTSSWTNEQFF. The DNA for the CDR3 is TGTGCCAGCAGCCAGGGGACTAGCTCATGGACCAATGAGCAGTTCTTC.

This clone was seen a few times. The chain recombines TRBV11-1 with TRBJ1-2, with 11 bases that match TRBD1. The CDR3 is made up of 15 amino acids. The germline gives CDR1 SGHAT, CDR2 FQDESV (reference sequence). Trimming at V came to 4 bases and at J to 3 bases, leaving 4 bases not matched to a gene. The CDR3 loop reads CASSSGQGADYGYTF. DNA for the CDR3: TGTGCCAGCAGCTCCGGACAGGGGGCGGACTATGGCTACACCTTC.

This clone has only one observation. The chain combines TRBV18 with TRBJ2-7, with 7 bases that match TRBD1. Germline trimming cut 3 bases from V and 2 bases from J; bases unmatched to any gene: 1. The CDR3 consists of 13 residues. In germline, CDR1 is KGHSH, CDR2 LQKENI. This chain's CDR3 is CASSPGTAYEQYF. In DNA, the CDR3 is TGTGCCAGCTCACCGGGGACAGCCTACGAGCAGTACTTC.

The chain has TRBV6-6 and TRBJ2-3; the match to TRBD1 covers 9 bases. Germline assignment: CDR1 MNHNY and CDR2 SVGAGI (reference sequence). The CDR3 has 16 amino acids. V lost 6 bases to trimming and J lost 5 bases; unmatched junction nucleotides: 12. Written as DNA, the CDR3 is TGTGCCAGCAGCAAAACCCGGGACAGGGTAATAGATACGCAGTATTTT. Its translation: CASSKTRDRVIDTQYF.

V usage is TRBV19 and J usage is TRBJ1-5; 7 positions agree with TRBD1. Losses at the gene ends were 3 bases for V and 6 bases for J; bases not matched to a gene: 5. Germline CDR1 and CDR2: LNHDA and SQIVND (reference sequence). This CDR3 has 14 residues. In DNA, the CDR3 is TGTGCCAGTAGTATTGACAGGGTAACTCAGCCCCAGCATTTT. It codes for CASSIDRVTQPQHF.

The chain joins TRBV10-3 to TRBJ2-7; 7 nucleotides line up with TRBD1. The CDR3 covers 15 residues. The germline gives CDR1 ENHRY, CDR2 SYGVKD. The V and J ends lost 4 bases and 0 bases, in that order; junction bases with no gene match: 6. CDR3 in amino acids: CAISGGTESSYEQYF. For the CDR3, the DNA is TGTGCCATCAGTGGGGGGACAGAGAGCTCCTACGAGCAGTACTTC.